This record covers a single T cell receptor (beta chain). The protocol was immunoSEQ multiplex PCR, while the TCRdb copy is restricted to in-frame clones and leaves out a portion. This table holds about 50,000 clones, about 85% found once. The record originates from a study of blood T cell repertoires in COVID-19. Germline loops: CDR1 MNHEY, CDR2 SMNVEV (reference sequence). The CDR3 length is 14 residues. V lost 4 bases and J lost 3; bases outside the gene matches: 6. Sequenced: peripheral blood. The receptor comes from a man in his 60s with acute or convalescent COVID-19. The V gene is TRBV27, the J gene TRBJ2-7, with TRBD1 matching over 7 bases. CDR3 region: CASSSTGTLYEQYF. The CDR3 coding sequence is TGTGCCAGCAGTTCGACAGGGACGCTCTACGAGCAGTACTTC.